The clone carrying this T cell receptor (beta chain) was detected a few times. Its antigen is not known. This entry comes from a study of T cell repertoires in cytomegalovirus infection. CDR3 length: 16 residues. V gave up 7 bases and J gave up 5 bases; unmatched junction bases: 16. Per germline, CDR1 SGHAT and CDR2 FQNNGV. TCRdb re-called the reads through MiXCR, storing one row per CDR3 protein. The sample holds 300,000 to 400,000 distinct CDR3 sequences, 25% to 35% seen once. The source of this sequence is a human donor in good health (CMV status not recorded). Some clones in this sample may be carry-over from other donors' samples. This chain joins TRBV11-2 and TRBJ1-1, with TRBD1 identical over 7 bases. The starting material was cultured PBMCs, obtained from culture after CMV antigen stimulation. CDR3 loop: CASTTLRGRSQTEAFF. The CDR3, as DNA: TGTGCCAGCACTACCCTGAGGGGGCGATCACAGACTGAAGCTTTCTTT.